The present T cell receptor (beta chain) was sequenced within a study of T cell responses to AZD1222 COVID-19 vaccine. Notes on this clone: Its specificity is unknown.

Generated by immunoSEQ multiplex PCR, the TCRdb table keeps only in-frame clones and is missing some. The sample holds under 150,000 clones; 89% are singletons and the top ten take about 9.5%. The length of the CDR3 is 14 residues. Germline loops: CDR1 MGHDK, CDR2 SYGVNS. With V trimmed by 8 bases and J by 3 bases, 8 bases remained unmatched. General study results and limits: Nearly half of spike-specific TCRs reportedly target variant regions that are unmutated in the B.1.351 and B.1.1.7 variants. Two AZD1222 doses significantly raised spike-specific TCR breadth and depth over controls.

The sample consisted of peripheral blood, taken 28 days after the second AZD1222 dose. The sequence came from an adult who received the AZD1222 COVID-19 vaccine. V and J are TRBV25-1 and TRBJ1-1; 8 positions agree with TRBD1. The CDR3 loop is CASGTLDRDTEAFF. The CDR3 nucleotides read TGTGCCAGCGGTACGCTGGACAGGGACACTGAAGCTTTCTTT.